This T cell receptor (beta chain) derives from a study of blood T cells in healthy people across ages. Notes on the study in general: Considered underestimates were the diversity estimates obtained from one million T cells.

Of note for this clonotype: Its antigen is unidentified.

Per sample, extraction of total RNA gave at least 6 micrograms in every case. Alongside a J-beta primer mix, a sample-barcoded 5' primer served in a second PCR lasting about 7 to 12 cycles. Researchers report that a template-switch adaptor with 12 random nucleotides tagged each cDNA molecule. TCRdb re-analysed the 5' RACE reads in MiXCR, keeping a single row per CDR3 protein. The sample shows approximately 880,000 distinct CDR3 sequences, roughly 52% of them seen only once. The CDR3 extends over 16 amino acids. This clonotype originated in a man aged 25 to 40 in good health. Sample: blood. The chain uses TRBV21-1 and TRBJ2-1; the DNA was not compared with TRBD1, the D call given in the table. TRBV21-1 is assigned pseudogene status. CDR3 amino acids: CASSKRSGTNYNEQFF. CDR3 bases: TGTGCCAGCAGCAAAAGATCCGGGACGAACTACAATGAGCAGTTCTTC.